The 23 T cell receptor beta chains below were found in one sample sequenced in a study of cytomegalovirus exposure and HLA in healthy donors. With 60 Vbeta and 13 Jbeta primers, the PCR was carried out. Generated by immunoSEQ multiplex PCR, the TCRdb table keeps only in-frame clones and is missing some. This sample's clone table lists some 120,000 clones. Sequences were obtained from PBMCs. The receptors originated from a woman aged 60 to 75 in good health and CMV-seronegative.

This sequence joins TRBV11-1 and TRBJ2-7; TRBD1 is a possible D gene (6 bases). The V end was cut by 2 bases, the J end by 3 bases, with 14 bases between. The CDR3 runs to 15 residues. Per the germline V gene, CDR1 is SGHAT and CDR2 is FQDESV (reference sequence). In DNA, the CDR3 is TGTGCCAGCAGCTTATTAGGGGACATTTACTACGAGCAGTACTTC. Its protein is CASSLLGDIYYEQYF.

In DNA, the CDR3 is TGTGCCAGCAGGGGGCCCTTTAGGGGTGGAAACACCATATATTTT. Translated, it gives CASRGPFRGGNTIYF. The chain joins TRBV7-9 to TRBJ1-3, with D possibly TRBD1 on 5 matching bases. Germline V gene data show CDR1 as SEHNR and CDR2 as FQNEAQ (reference sequence). V gave up 6 bases and J gave up 3 bases, with 15 bases separating them. The CDR3 is made up of 15 amino acids.

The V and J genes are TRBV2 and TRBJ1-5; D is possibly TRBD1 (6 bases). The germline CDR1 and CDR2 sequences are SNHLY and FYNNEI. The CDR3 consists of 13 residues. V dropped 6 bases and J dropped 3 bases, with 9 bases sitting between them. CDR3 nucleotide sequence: TGTGCCAGCAGGCGGGGGGCCAATCAGCCCCAGCATTTT. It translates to CASRRGANQPQHF.

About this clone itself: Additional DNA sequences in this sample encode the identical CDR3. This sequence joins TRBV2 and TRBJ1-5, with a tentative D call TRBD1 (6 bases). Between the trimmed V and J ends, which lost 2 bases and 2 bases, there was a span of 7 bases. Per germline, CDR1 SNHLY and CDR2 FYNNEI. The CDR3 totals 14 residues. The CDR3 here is CASSETGRNQPQHF. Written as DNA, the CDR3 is TGTGCCAGCAGTGAAACAGGGCGCAATCAGCCCCAGCATTTT.

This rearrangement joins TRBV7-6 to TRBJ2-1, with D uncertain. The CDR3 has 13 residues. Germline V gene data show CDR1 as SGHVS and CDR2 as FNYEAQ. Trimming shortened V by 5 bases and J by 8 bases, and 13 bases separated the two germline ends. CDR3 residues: CASSPLLGHEQFF. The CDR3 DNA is TGTGCCAGCAGCCCCCTTCTTGGCCATGAGCAGTTCTTC.

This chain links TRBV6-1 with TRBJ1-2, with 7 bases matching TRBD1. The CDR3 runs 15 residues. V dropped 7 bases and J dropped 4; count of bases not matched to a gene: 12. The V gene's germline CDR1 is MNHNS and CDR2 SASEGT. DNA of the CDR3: TGTGCCAGCAATTTCGACAGACAGGGAGGCTATGGCTACACCTTC. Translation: CASNFDRQGGYGYTF.

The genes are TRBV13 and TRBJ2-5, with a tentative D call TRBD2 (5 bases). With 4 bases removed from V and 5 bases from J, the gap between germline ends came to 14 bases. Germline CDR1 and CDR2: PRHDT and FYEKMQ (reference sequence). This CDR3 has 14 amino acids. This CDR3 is CASSSTTIRETQYF. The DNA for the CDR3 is TGTGCCAGCAGCTCAACGACTATCCGGGAGACCCAGTACTTC. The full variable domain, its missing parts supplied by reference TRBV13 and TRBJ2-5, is AAGVIQSPRHLIKEKRETATLKCYPIPRHDTVYWYQQGPGQDPQFLISFYEKMQSDKGSIPDRFSAQQFSDYHSELNMSSLELGDSALYFCASSSTTIRETQYFGPGTRLLVL.

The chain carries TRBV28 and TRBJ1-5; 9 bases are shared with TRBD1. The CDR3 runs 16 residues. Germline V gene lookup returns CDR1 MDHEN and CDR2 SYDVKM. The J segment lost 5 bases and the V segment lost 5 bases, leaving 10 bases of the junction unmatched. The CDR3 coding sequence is TGTGCCAGCAGTCCGTTCGGACAGGGGACGCATCAGCCCCAGCATTTT. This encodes CASSPFGQGTHQPQHF.

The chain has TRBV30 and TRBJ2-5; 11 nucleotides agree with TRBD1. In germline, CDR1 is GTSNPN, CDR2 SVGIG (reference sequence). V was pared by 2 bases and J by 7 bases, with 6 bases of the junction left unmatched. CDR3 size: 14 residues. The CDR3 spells CAWSLRTGGATQYF. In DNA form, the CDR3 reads TGTGCCTGGAGTCTCCGGACAGGGGGCGCGACCCAGTACTTC.

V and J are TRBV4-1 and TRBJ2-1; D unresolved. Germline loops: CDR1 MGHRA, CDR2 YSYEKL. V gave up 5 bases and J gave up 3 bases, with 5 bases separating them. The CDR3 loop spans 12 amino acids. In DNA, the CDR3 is TGCGCCAGCAGCTCACTCTACAATGAGCAGTTCTTC. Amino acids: CASSSLYNEQFF.

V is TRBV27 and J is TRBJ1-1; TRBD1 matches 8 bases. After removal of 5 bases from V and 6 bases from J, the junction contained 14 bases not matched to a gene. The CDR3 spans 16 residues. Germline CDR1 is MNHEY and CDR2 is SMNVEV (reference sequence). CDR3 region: CASSAGQGFGFAEAFF. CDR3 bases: TGTGCCAGCAGTGCCGGACAGGGTTTTGGTTTCGCTGAAGCTTTCTTT.

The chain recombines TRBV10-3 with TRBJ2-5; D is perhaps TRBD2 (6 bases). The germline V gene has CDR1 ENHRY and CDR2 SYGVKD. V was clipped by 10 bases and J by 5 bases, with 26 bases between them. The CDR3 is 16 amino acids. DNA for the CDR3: TGTGCCACGGCAGAGGTTGAGGGAGCGGGTGAGGAGACCCAGTACTTC. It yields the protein CATAEVEGAGEETQYF.

CDR3 DNA: TGTGCCAACCCAAGGGGTAGCGGGCCGGGCGAGACCCAGTACTTC. As protein: CANPRGSGPGETQYF. The rearrangement uses TRBV2 and TRBJ2-5, with TRBD2 matching 7 bases. J was trimmed by 5 bases and V by 10 bases; bases with no gene match: 16. Germline lookup yields CDR1 SNHLY and CDR2 FYNNEI. The CDR3 contains 15 residues.

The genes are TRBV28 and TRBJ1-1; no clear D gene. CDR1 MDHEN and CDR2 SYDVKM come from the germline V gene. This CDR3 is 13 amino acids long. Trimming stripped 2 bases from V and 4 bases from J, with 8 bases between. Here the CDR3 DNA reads TGTGCCAGCAGTTTACAGAGCGTCACTGAAGCTTTCTTT. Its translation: CASSLQSVTEAFF.

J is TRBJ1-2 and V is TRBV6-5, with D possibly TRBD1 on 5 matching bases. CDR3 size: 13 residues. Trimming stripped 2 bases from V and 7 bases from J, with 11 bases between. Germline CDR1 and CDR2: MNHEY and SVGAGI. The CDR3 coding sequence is TGTGCCAGCAGTTACGTGGGGGGAGGTGGCTACACCTTC. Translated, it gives CASSYVGGGGYTF.

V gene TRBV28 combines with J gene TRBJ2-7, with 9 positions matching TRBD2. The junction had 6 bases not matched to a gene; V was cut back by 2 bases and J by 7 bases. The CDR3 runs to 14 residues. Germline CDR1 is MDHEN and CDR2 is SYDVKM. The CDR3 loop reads CASSLVGGRDEQYF. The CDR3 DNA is TGTGCCAGCAGTTTAGTTGGCGGGAGGGATGAGCAGTACTTC.

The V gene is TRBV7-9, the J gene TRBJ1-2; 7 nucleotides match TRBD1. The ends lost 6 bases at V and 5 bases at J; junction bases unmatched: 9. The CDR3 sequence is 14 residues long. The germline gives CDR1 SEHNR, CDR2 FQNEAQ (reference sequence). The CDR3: CASRLQQGKYGYTF. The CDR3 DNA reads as TGTGCCAGCAGATTACAACAGGGGAAATATGGCTACACCTTC.

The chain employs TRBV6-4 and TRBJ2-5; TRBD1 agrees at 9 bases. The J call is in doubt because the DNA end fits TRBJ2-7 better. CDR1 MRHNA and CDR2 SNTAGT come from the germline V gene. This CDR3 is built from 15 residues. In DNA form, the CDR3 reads TGTGCCAGCCACAACTCCGGGACAGGGACTTACGAGCAGTACTTC. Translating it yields CASHNSGTGTYEQYF.

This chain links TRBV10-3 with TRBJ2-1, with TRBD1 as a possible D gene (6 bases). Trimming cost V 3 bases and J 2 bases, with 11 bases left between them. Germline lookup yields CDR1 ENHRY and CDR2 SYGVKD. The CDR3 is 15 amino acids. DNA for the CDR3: TGTGCCATCAGTGAAGTCCAGGGGACCTACAATGAGCAGTTCTTC. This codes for CAISEVQGTYNEQFF.

The DNA of the CDR3 is TGTGCCAGCAGCTTATACACCGGACAGGGGACCATATATTTT. Translated: CASSLYTGQGTIYF. This chain joins TRBV7-6 and TRBJ1-3, with TRBD1 matching over 9 bases. CDR1 is SGHVS and CDR2 is FNYEAQ in the germline V gene. The CDR3 extends over 14 amino acids. V was clipped by 2 bases and J by 10 bases; unmatched bases: 6.

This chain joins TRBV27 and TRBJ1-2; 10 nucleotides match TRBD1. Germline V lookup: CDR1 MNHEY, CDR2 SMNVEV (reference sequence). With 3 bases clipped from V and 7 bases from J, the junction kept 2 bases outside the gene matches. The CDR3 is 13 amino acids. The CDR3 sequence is CASSFGTGAGYTF. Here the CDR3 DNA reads TGTGCCAGCAGTTTTGGGACAGGGGCTGGCTACACCTTC.

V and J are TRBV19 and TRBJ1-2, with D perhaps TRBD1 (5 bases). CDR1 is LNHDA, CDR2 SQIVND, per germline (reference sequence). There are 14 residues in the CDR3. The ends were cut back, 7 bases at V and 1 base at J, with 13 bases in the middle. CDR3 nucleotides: TGTGCCAGTACCACCGGGGGAATTAACTATGGCTACACCTTC. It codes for CASTTGGINYGYTF.

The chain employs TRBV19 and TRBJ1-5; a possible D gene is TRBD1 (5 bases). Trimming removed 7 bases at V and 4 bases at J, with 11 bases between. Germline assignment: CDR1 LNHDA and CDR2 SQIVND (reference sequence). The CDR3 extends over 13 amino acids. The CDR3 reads CASTSQGNQPQHF. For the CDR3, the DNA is TGTGCCAGTACATCCCAGGGTAATCAGCCCCAGCATTTT. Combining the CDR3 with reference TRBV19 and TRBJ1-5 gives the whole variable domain DGGITQSPKYLFRKEGQNVTLSCEQNLNHDAMYWYRQDPGQGLRLIYYSQIVNDFQKGDIAEGYSVSREKKESFPLTVTSAQKNPTAFYLCASTSQGNQPQHFGDGTRLSIL.